The rows below give T cell receptor beta chains drawn from one sample of a study of tumor and adjacent non-tumor tissue in lung cancer. TCRdb reprocessed the multiplex PCR reads with MiXCR, giving one entry per CDR3 protein. The sample lists about 44,000 distinct CDR3 sequences, roughly 62% occurring once. Source material: distant non-tumor lung tissue. All receptors come from a woman aged 35 to 49 with non-small cell lung cancer. Each CDR3 is given with its conserved first and last residue. D genes are given only for firm matches. The listing skips clone size in some rows; elsewhere it reads once, few, many or a size class.

j_call v_call d_call clone_size cdr3_nt cdr3_aa
TRBJ2-3 TRBV30 TRBD2 - TGTGCCTGGAGCGGGGAGGGCAATCAGCCTCAGTATTTT CAWSGEGNQPQYF
TRBJ1-2 TRBV28 - - TGTGCCAGCAGTTTATCGTGGGCTCCCTATGGTTACACCTTC CASSLSWAPYGYTF
TRBJ1-5 TRBV28 TRBD1 many TGTGCCAGCAGGACAGGGGATAGAAGCAATCAGCCCCAGCATTTT CASRTGDRSNQPQHF
TRBJ1-2 TRBV11-2 TRBD1 - TGTGCCAGCAGCTTAGCGGGGACAGGCCTCTACACCTTC CASSLAGTGLYTF
TRBJ2-7 TRBV12-3/TRBV12-4 - - TGTGCCAGCAGTTTTAGGCGGGGCACCTACGATCACTACTTC CASSFRRGTYDHYF
TRBJ2-3 TRBV30 - - TGTGCCTGGAGTTTGGGGGGTGCGAACACGGATATGCAGTATTTT CAWSLGGANTDMQYF
TRBJ2-1 TRBV11-2 TRBD2 - TGTGCCAGCGGCTTGGATAGGACTAGCACCTACAAAGAGCAGTTCTTC CASGLDRTSTYKEQFF
TRBJ2-1 TRBV6-2/TRBV6-3 TRBD2 many TGTGCCAGCAGTTACCGTGCGGGAGGAGGAAATGAGCAGTTCTTC CASSYRAGGGNEQFF
TRBJ2-5 TRBV28 - - TGTGCCAATAGTGAGGAGTACCAAGAGACCCAGTACTTC CANSEEYQETQYF
TRBJ1-2 TRBV11-3 TRBD1 - TGTGCCAGCAGCTTAGATAATTCCGGGACAGGGCTCTCTGGCTACACTTTC CASSLDNSGTGLSGYTF
TRBJ2-5 TRBV13 - - TGTACCAGCAGCTTAGGGGAGACCCTGTACTTC CTSSLGETLYF
TRBJ2-7 TRBV20-1 - - TGTGGTGCTATCCCTGGAGGCTCCTACGAGCAGTACTTC CGAIPGGSYEQYF
TRBJ2-2 TRBV6-4 - many TGTGCCAGCAGTGACCAGGACACCGGGGAGCTGTTTTTT CASSDQDTGELFF
TRBJ2-3 TRBV19 - few TGTGCCAGTAGTCCAGACGGGGATGCCCAGTATTTT CASSPDGDAQYF
TRBJ2-5 TRBV29-1 - many TGCAGCGTTCTAATGGCAGCGTACCAAGAGACCCAGTACTTC CSVLMAAYQETQYF
TRBJ2-1 TRBV10-1 - - TGCGCCAGCTGTGAGTCGGGACCCATGGAGCAGTTCTTC CASCESGPMEQFF
TRBJ1-5 TRBV30 TRBD1 - TGTGCCTGGAGTGTATGGCCAGGGGGCACTAATCAGCCCCAGCATTTT CAWSVWPGGTNQPQHF
TRBJ2-2 TRBV30 TRBD2 few TGTGCCTGGGCCAGGACTAGCGGGGGTTTTTCCGGGGAGCTGTTTTTT CAWARTSGGFSGELFF
TRBJ2-7 TRBV11-3 TRBD1 - TGTGCCATCAGTTCAGGGGGCTACGAGCAGTACTTC CAISSGGYEQYF
TRBJ1-3 TRBV25-1 - - TGTGCCAGCAGTGAATATGAGGAGGGAAAGTCTGGAAACACCATATATTTT CASSEYEEGKSGNTIYF
TRBJ2-7 TRBV28 - many TGTGCCAGCAGTTTTATTCGGGGGCCCCCCGAGCAGTACTTC CASSFIRGPPEQYF
TRBJ2-7 TRBV11-2 TRBD1 - TGTGCCAGCGGCTTAGGACAGGGGTCACCCTACGAGCAGTATTTC CASGLGQGSPYEQYF
TRBJ2-1 TRBV5-1 TRBD1 - TGCGCCAGCAGCTTCCTTTCGACAGGGGTAGATGAGCAGTTCTTC CASSFLSTGVDEQFF
TRBJ1-2 TRBV5-8 - - TGTGCCAACAGCTTGGCCTTGACCCCCGGGGGCTACAGCTTC CANSLALTPGGYSF
TRBJ1-4 TRBV12-3/TRBV12-4 TRBD1 many TGTGCCAGCAGTTCGGACAGGGAGAAAGAAAAACTGTTTTTT CASSSDREKEKLFF
TRBJ1-1 TRBV6-2/TRBV6-3 - - TGTGCCAGCAGTTACCAGCGGAACACTGAATCTTTCTTT CASSYQRNTESFF
TRBJ1-5 TRBV20-1 - - TGCAGTGCTAGAGTCCCCGACAGAAATCAGCCCCAGCATTTT CSARVPDRNQPQHF
TRBJ1-2 TRBV5-1 - once TGCGCCAGCAGCTCCGAGAGTTACAATACTAAATATGGCTACACCTTC CASSSESYNTKYGYTF
TRBJ2-5 TRBV5-4 TRBD2 many TGTGCCAGCAGCGCCATAAGCTCGGCGGGAGGGGGGGAGACCCAGTACTTC CASSAISSAGGGETQYF
TRBJ1-1 TRBV5-6 TRBD1 many TGTGCCAGCCGGGACAGGGGTAACACTGAAGCTTTCTTT CASRDRGNTEAFF
TRBJ2-7 TRBV11-2 TRBD2 - TGTGCCAGCAGCTTATCGTACGGGAGGGGACACTACGAGCAGTACTTC CASSLSYGRGHYEQYF
TRBJ2-3 TRBV30 TRBD2 few TGTGCCTGGAGTGTACCGGGACTAGCGTCCAGCACAGGTACGCAGTATTTT CAWSVPGLASSTGTQYF
TRBJ1-5 TRBV30 - - TGTGCCTGGAGTTCAGGGTCCGCCAATCAGCCCCAGCATTTT CAWSSGSANQPQHF
TRBJ2-7 TRBV11-3 - - TGTGCCGGCAGCTCAGGGGCCAGGGGGGACTACGAGCAGTACTTC CAGSSGARGDYEQYF
TRBJ2-7 TRBV29-1 - - TGCAGCGTATCACAGGGACTCTTATCTCGCGAGCAGTACTTC CSVSQGLLSREQYF
TRBJ2-7 TRBV7-9 - few TGTGCCAGCAGCCCAACGGAACGGTTGTCCGAGCAATACTTC CASSPTERLSEQYF
TRBJ2-7 TRBV12-3/TRBV12-4 - - TGTGCCAGCAGTTTCGCGTGGGGGCCGAACGAGCAGTGCTTC CASSFAWGPNEQCF
TRBJ1-1 TRBV11-2 TRBD1 once TGTGCGAACAGCCAGGGGGGGAGTGTGAACACTGAAGCTTTCTTT CANSQGGSVNTEAFF
TRBJ1-4 TRBV4-1 - - TGCACCAGCAGCCAAGTCAGGACAGTGGAAAAACTGTTTTTT CTSSQVRTVEKLFF
TRBJ1-5 TRBV6-1 - many TGTGCCAGCAGTGCGTCAATTACCAATCAGCCCCAGCATTTT CASSASITNQPQHF
TRBJ2-1 TRBV7-3 - many TGTGCCAGCAGCTTAAACCAAAATGAGCAGTTCTTC CASSLNQNEQFF